The present entry profiles one T cell receptor beta chain with its context. The antigen remains unidentified. The protocol was immunoSEQ multiplex PCR, while the TCRdb copy is restricted to in-frame clones and leaves out a portion. The sample has about 370,000 clones, 89% seen once. The sample comes from a study of Ad26.COV2.S vaccination and SARS-CoV-2 variants. The sample's treatment: over 15 received Ad26.COV2.S at low or high dose, single or two shots; about 5 received placebo; per-sample allocation not given. Sampling was done on day 63 after the first vaccine or placebo injection. Whole-study results and caveats: Vaccine recipients and placebo recipients showed similar non-spike TCR breadth.

V trimming: 6 bases; J trimming: 6 bases; junction bases outside the gene matches: 8. The CDR3 runs to 14 residues. In germline, CDR1 is MDHEN, CDR2 SYDVKM. This chain connects TRBV28 to TRBJ2-5; TRBD2 matches 9 bases. The receptor was derived from a person aged 18-60 years who received the Ad26.COV2.S COVID-19 vaccine or a placebo. The input for sequencing was peripheral blood, taken in a trial of Ad26.COV2.S vaccine versus placebo. The CDR3 region is CASSWASGDQTQYF. CDR3 bases: TGTGCCAGCAGCTGGGCTAGCGGGGATCAGACCCAGTACTTC.